This record covers a single TCR beta chain. It has no known antigen specificity. No base-level quality is on record; no much larger clone is a single base apart. This record comes from a study of PD-1 and CTLA-4 blockade in melanoma listed by TCRdb under 2021. With regard to the full study: In patients with melanoma, the study measured the effects of PD-1 blockade versus CTLA-4 blockade on the melanoma-reactive CD8 T cell response.

Between the V and J ends, shortened by 4 bases and 8 bases respectively, the junction contains 14 bases. The CDR3 sequence holds 13 residues, the cysteine and phenylalanine included. The retained sequence is limited to the CDR3, 39 bases, with the frame set at the first base. CDR1 and CDR2 are drawn from the germline V gene: MNHEY, SVGEGT. Library creation used the immunoSEQ multiplex PCR assay. The clones in this table, taken by TCRdb from immuneACCESS, are in-frame only. Not every clone is retained; where verified, under half of the shortfall comes from an unresolved V gene, and the cause of the rest is unknown. This sample comprises 7,200 or so clones, about four fifths of them detected only once. Less than 40% of the sample rests with the top ten.

The sample was CD8+ T cells from peripheral blood, taken before anti-PD-1 treatment. Recombination linked TRBV6-2 or TRBV6-3 to TRBJ1-2, with a weak D call of TRBD1 (6 bases match). The clonotype originates from a human donor with melanoma. This receptor has the CDR3 CASSSSPQGGYTF. The base sequence is TGTGCCAGCAGTTCGAGTCCCCAGGGGGGCTACACCTTC.